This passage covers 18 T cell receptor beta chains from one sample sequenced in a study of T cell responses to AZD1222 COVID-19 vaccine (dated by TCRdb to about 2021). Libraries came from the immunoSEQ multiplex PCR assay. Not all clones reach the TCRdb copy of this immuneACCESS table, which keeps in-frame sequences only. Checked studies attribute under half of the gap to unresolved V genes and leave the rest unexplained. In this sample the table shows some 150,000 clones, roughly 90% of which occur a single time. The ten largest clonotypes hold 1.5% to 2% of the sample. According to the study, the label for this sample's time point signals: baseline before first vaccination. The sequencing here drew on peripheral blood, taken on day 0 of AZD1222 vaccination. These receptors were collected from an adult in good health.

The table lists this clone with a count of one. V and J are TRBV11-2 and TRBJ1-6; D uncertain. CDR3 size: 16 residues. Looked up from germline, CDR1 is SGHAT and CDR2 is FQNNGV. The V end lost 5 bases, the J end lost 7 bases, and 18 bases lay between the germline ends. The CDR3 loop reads CASSPTSGRLNSPLHF. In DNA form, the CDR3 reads TGTGCCAGCAGCCCTACTTCTGGGAGACTCAATTCACCCCTCCACTTT.

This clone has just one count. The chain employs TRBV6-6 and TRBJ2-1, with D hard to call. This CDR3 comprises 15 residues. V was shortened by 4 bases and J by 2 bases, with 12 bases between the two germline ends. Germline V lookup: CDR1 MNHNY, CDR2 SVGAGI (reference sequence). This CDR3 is CASSFEANAYNEQFF. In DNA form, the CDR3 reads TGTGCCAGCAGTTTCGAAGCGAATGCCTACAATGAGCAGTTCTTC.

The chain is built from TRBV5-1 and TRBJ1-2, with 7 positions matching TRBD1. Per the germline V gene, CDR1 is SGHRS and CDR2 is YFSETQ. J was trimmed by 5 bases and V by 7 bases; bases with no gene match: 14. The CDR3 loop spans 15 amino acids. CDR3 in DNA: TGCGCCAGCCGATTCGTGACCGGGACAGTATATGGCTACACCTTC. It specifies CASRFVTGTVYGYTF.

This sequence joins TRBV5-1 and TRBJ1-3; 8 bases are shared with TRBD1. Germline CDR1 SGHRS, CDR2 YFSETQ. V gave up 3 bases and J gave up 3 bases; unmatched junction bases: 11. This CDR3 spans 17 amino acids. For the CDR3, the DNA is TGCGCCAGCAGCTCCCGGTACCAGGGGGCCGGTGGAAACACCATATATTTT. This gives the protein CASSSRYQGAGGNTIYF.

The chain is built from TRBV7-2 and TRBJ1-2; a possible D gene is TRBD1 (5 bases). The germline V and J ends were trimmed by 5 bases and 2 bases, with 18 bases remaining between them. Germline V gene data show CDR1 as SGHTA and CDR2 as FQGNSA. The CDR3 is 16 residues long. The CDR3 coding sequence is TGTGCCAGCAGCCCTACAGGTCCGGTCCCAAACTATGGCTACACCTTC. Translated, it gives CASSPTGPVPNYGYTF.

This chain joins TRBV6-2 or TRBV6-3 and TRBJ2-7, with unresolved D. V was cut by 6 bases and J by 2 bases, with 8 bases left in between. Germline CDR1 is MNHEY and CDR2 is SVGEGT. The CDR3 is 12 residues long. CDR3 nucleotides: TGTGCCAGCAGCGACGTAGCCTACGAGCAGTACTTC. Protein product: CASSDVAYEQYF.

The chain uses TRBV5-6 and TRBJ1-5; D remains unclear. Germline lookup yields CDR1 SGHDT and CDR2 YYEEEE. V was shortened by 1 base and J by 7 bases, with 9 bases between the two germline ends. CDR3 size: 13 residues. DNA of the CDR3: TGTGCCAGCAGCTTGTTCAAATCCCAGCCCCAGCATTTT. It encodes CASSLFKSQPQHF.

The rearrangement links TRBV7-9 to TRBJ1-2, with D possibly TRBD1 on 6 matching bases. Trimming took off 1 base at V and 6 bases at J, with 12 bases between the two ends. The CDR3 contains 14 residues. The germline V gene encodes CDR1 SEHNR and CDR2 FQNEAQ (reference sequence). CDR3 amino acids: CASSLGGAGDGYTF. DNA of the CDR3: TGTGCCAGCAGCTTAGGCGGTGCAGGGGATGGCTACACCTTC.

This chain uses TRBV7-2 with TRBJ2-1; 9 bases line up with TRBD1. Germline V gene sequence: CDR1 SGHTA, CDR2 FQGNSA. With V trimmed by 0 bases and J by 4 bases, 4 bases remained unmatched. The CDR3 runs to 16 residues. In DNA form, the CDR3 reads TGTGCCAGCAGCTTAGCGGGGACAGGGTGGTACAATGAGCAGTTCTTC. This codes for CASSLAGTGWYNEQFF.

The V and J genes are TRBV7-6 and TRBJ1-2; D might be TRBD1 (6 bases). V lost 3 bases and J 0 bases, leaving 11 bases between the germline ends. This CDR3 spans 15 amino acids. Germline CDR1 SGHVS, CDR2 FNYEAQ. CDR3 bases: TGTGCCAGCAGCTTGTTTACAGGGCCTAACTATGGCTACACCTTC. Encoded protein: CASSLFTGPNYGYTF.

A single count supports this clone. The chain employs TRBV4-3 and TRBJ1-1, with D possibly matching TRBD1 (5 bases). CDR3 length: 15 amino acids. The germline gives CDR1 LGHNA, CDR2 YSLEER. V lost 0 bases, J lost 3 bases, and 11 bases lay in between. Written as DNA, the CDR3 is TGCGCCAGCAGCCAAGACCTTCAGGGCCACACTGAAGCTTTCTTT. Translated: CASSQDLQGHTEAFF.

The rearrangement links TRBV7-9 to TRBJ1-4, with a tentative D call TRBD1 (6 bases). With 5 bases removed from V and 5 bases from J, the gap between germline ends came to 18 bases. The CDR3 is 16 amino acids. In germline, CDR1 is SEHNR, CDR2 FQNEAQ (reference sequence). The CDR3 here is CASSMTGRLGNEKLFF. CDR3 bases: TGTGCCAGCAGCATGACAGGCCGTTTAGGGAATGAAAAACTGTTTTTT.

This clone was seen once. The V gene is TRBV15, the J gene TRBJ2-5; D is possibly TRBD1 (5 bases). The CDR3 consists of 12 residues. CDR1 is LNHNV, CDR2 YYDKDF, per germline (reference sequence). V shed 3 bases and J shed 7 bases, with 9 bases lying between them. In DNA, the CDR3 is TGTGCCACCAGCAGGGGCCAGGGGACCCAGTACTTC. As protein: CATSRGQGTQYF. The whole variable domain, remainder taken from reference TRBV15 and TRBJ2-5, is DAMVIQNPRYQVTQFGKPVTLSCSQTLNHNVMYWYQQKSSQAPKLLFHYYDKDFNNEADTPDNFQSRRPNTSFCFLDIRSPGLGDTAMYLCATSRGQGTQYFGPGTRLLVL.

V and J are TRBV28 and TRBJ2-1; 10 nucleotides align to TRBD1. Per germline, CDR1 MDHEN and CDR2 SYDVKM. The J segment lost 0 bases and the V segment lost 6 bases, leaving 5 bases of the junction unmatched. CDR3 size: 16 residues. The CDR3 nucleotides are TGTGCCAGCAGCCCCTGGACAGGGGGCTCCTACAATGAGCAGTTCTTC. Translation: CASSPWTGGSYNEQFF. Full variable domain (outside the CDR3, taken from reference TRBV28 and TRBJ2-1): DVKVTQSSRYLVKRTGEKVFLECVQDMDHENMFWYRQDPGLGLRLIYFSYDVKMKEKGDIPEGYSVSREKKERFSLILESASTNQTSMYLCASSPWTGGSYNEQFFGPGTRLTVL.

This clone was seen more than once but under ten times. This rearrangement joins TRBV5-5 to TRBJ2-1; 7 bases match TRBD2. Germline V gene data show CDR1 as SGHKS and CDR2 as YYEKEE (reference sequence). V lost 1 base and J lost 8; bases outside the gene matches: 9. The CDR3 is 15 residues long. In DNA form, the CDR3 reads TGTGCCAGCAGCTTGTATCGGACTAGTGTGTATGAGCAGTTCTTC. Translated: CASSLYRTSVYEQFF.

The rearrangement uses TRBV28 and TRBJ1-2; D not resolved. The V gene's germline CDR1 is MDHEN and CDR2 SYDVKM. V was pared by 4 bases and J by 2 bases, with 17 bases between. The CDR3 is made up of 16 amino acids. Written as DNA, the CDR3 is TGTGCCAGCAGTTCAAGCAAGAGGGCTCGGAACTATGGCTACACCTTC. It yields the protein CASSSSKRARNYGYTF.

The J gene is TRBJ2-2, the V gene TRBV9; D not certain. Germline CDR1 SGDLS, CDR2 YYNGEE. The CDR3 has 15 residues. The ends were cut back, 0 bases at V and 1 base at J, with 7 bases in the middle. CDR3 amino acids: CASSVANQNTGELFF. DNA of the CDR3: TGTGCCAGCAGCGTAGCTAATCAGAACACCGGGGAGCTGTTTTTT.

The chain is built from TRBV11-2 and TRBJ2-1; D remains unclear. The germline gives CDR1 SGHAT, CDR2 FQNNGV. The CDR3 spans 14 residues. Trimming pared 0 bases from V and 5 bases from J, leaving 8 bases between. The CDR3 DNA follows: TGTGCCAGCAGCTTAGACGGGTGGGACAATGAGCAGTTCTTC. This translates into CASSLDGWDNEQFF.